The rows below give T cell receptor beta chains drawn from one sample of a study of T cell responses to AZD1222 COVID-19 vaccine. Here immunoSEQ multiplex PCR was the method, and the copy in TCRdb shows in-frame clones only, minus some. Counted here are nearly 90,000 clones, around 90% occurring once; the ten biggest clones make up under 13%. Sequences were derived from peripheral blood, sampled on day 0 of MenACWY control vaccination. Source of these receptors: an adult in good health. Each CDR3 is given with its conserved first and last residue. D genes are given only for firm matches. Not every row has a clone size; where given, it reads once, few, many or a size class.

clone_size,cdr3_length,d_call,j_call,v_call,cdr3_aa,cdr3_nt
-,13,-,TRBJ1-5,TRBV12-3/TRBV12-4,CASSFGSNQPQHF,TGTGCCAGCAGTTTTGGAAGCAATCAGCCCCAGCATTTT
-,15,TRBD1,TRBJ1-3,TRBV5-4,CASSLAGGGGNTIYF,TGTGCCAGCAGCTTGGCAGGGGGCGGCGGAAACACCATATATTTT
-,15,TRBD1,TRBJ1-4,TRBV30,CAWSAGQGETEKLFF,TGTGCCTGGAGCGCCGGACAGGGAGAGACTGAAAAACTGTTTTTT
-,14,-,TRBJ1-2,TRBV6-5,CASRSPGGASGYTF,TGTGCCAGCAGGTCCCCGGGGGGCGCCTCAGGCTACACCTTC
-,16,-,TRBJ1-3,TRBV7-2,CASSSHGGYSGNTIYF,TGTGCCAGCAGCTCCCATGGGGGCTACTCTGGAAACACCATATATTTT
-,14,-,TRBJ1-6,TRBV5-5,CASSLDRASSPLHF,TGTGCCAGCAGCTTGGACAGGGCTAGCTCACCCCTCCACTTT
-,14,-,TRBJ2-2,TRBV27,CASRQGRNTGELFF,TGTGCCAGCAGACAGGGCCGGAACACCGGGGAGCTGTTTTTT
-,16,-,TRBJ1-5,TRBV2,CASSDSLGQRKQPQHF,TGTGCCAGCAGTGATTCTCTGGGACAAAGAAAACAGCCCCAGCATTTT
-,13,TRBD2,TRBJ2-5,TRBV6-4,CASSVDSGETQYF,TGTGCCAGCAGTGTTGATAGCGGGGAGACCCAGTACTTC
-,16,TRBD1,TRBJ2-3,TRBV2,CASSGPQGMGTDTQYF,TGTGCCAGCAGTGGACCACAGGGGATGGGCACAGATACGCAGTATTTT
-,12,-,TRBJ2-2,TRBV5-4,CASSLVPGELFF,TGTGCCAGCAGCTTGGTCCCCGGGGAGCTGTTTTTT
-,16,-,TRBJ1-2,TRBV9,CASSVGKGGGLYGYTF,TGTGCCAGCAGCGTAGGGAAGGGAGGGGGACTCTATGGCTACACCTTC
-,14,-,TRBJ1-4,TRBV19,CASSRSRENEKLFF,TGTGCCAGTAGCCGGTCCAGAGAAAATGAAAAACTGTTTTTT
-,15,-,TRBJ2-5,TRBV5-1,CASSLGIDAQETQYF,TGCGCCAGCAGCTTAGGGATCGACGCGCAAGAGACCCAGTACTTC
-,15,TRBD2,TRBJ2-7,TRBV10-3,CAINPGGGIVYEQYF,TGTGCCATCAACCCAGGCGGGGGAATAGTGTACGAGCAGTACTTC
-,14,-,TRBJ1-1,TRBV9,CASSPMTGNTEAFF,TGTGCCAGCAGCCCGATGACAGGGAACACTGAAGCTTTCTTT
-,14,-,TRBJ2-1,TRBV12-5,CASGEDSAYNEQFF,TGTGCTAGTGGGGAGGACTCCGCCTACAATGAGCAGTTCTTC
-,15,-,TRBJ1-1,TRBV11-2,CASSLDPGAGTEAFF,TGTGCCAGCAGCTTAGATCCCGGGGCGGGCACTGAAGCTTTCTTT
-,15,TRBD1,TRBJ1-2,TRBV5-6,CASSFTGTGGYGYTF,TGTGCCAGCAGCTTTACGGGGACAGGGGGCTATGGCTACACCTTC
-,13,-,TRBJ1-5,TRBV12-3/TRBV12-4,CATRLRDYQPQHF,TGTGCCACCCGGCTGCGGGATTATCAGCCCCAGCATTTT
-,15,TRBD1,TRBJ2-7,TRBV27,CASSERRTGVDEQYF,TGTGCCAGCAGTGAAAGAAGAACAGGGGTGGACGAGCAGTACTTC
-,15,-,TRBJ2-5,TRBV12-5,CASGFAPRDQETQYF,TGTGCTAGTGGTTTTGCTCCAAGAGACCAAGAGACCCAGTACTTC
-,13,-,TRBJ1-1,TRBV6-4,CASSQYMNTEAFF,TGTGCCAGCAGTCAATACATGAACACTGAAGCTTTCTTT
-,17,TRBD1,TRBJ1-4,TRBV28,CASSFPTTGGLDEKLFF,TGTGCCAGCAGTTTTCCTACAACAGGGGGTCTCGATGAAAAACTGTTTTTT
-,18,-,TRBJ2-5,TRBV5-5,CASSPPDSEGVYQETQYF,TGTGCCAGCAGCCCCCCGGACAGCGAGGGAGTTTATCAAGAGACCCAGTACTTC
-,14,-,TRBJ2-7,TRBV27,CASSSIPGSYEQYF,TGTGCCAGCAGTTCCATCCCGGGATCCTACGAGCAGTACTTC
-,13,-,TRBJ1-1,TRBV30,CAWSLQPNTEAFF,TGTGCCTGGAGTCTTCAGCCGAACACTGAAGCTTTCTTT
-,14,-,TRBJ2-2,TRBV5-6,CASSTDRNTGELFF,TGTGCCAGCAGCACGGACAGAAACACCGGGGAGCTGTTTTTT
-,14,-,TRBJ1-2,TRBV3-1/TRBV3-2,CASSPQRTNYGYTF,TGTGCCAGCAGTCCACAGAGAACTAACTATGGCTACACCTTC
once,15,-,TRBJ1-6,TRBV3-1/TRBV3-2,CASSTYSTRPSPLHF,TGTGCCAGCAGCACATACAGCACCCGGCCGTCACCCCTCCACTTT
-,15,-,TRBJ1-2,TRBV19,CASTPPGLGAYGYTF,TGTGCCAGTACCCCTCCGGGACTCGGGGCCTATGGCTACACCTTC
-,13,-,TRBJ1-6,TRBV12-3/TRBV12-4,CASSLDWDSPLHF,TGTGCCAGCAGTTTAGATTGGGATTCACCCCTCCACTTT
-,15,-,TRBJ1-1,TRBV4-2,CASSQDNGPNTEAFF,TGTGCCAGCAGCCAAGATAATGGGCCTAACACTGAAGCTTTCTTT
-,15,-,TRBJ2-2,TRBV30,CAWTMGLFYTGELFF,TGTGCCTGGACCATGGGACTTTTCTACACCGGGGAGCTGTTTTTT
once,10,-,TRBJ1-1,TRBV20-1,CSAAGGEAFF,TGCAGTGCTGCCGGTGGTGAAGCTTTCTTT
once,16,-,TRBJ2-7,TRBV7-2,CASSPIGGRKTYEQYF,TGTGCCAGCAGCCCGATCGGAGGTCGAAAAACCTACGAGCAGTACTTC
-,14,TRBD1,TRBJ2-7,TRBV19,CATSGQGKVGEQYF,TGTGCCACCTCGGGACAGGGGAAGGTAGGGGAGCAGTACTTC
once,16,TRBD1,TRBJ2-2,TRBV4-1,CASSQVTGGYTGELFF,TGCGCCAGCAGCCAAGTTACAGGGGGCTACACCGGGGAGCTGTTTTTT
-,15,TRBD2,TRBJ2-3,TRBV13,CASSSGLAGADTQYF,TGTGCCAGCAGCTCGGGACTAGCGGGGGCAGATACGCAGTATTTT
-,13,-,TRBJ2-1,TRBV15,CATSRDQGREQFF,TGTGCCACCAGCAGAGATCAAGGCCGGGAGCAGTTCTTC
few,15,-,TRBJ1-4,TRBV7-9,CASSFLPATNEKLFF,TGTGCCAGCAGCTTCCTCCCTGCAACTAATGAAAAACTGTTTTTT
-,14,TRBD2,TRBJ2-5,TRBV7-9,CASSPGLAGETQYF,TGTGCCAGCAGCCCGGGACTAGCGGGGGAGACCCAGTACTTC
-,13,-,TRBJ1-1,TRBV9,CASSVEVNTEAFF,TGTGCCAGCAGCGTAGAGGTGAACACTGAAGCTTTCTTT
-,15,-,TRBJ2-7,TRBV6-6,CASSPGTVSGYEQYF,TGTGCCAGCAGTCCCGGGACCGTGAGTGGCTACGAGCAGTACTTC
-,15,-,TRBJ2-5,TRBV6-5,CASSYGGSPQETQYF,TGTGCCAGCAGTTATGGGGGGTCCCCCCAAGAGACCCAGTACTTC
-,15,-,TRBJ2-2,TRBV9,CASSRGGTNTGELFF,TGTGCCAGCAGCCGGGGCGGAACGAACACCGGGGAGCTGTTTTTT
-,16,-,TRBJ2-2,TRBV7-2,CASRGRDSVNTGELFF,TGTGCCAGCAGGGGGCGTGACAGCGTGAACACCGGGGAGCTGTTTTTT
-,14,-,TRBJ2-2,TRBV3-1/TRBV3-2,CASSAKVGTGELFF,TGTGCCAGCAGCGCCAAAGTCGGCACCGGGGAGCTGTTTTTT
-,16,-,TRBJ1-2,TRBV4-3,CASSQASHGQPYGYTF,TGCGCCAGCAGCCAAGCGTCCCACGGACAGCCTTATGGCTACACCTTC
-,13,-,TRBJ2-2,TRBV6-5,CASSPGRTGELFF,TGTGCCAGCAGTCCGGGAAGAACCGGGGAGCTGTTTTTT
once,15,-,TRBJ1-1,TRBV21-1,CASSGTGDQDTEAFF,TGTGCCAGCAGCGGGACAGGGGATCAGGACACTGAAGCTTTCTTT
-,13,-,TRBJ1-2,TRBV2,CASSEGQFYGYTF,TGTGCCAGCAGTGAAGGGCAGTTCTATGGCTACACCTTC
-,16,TRBD1,TRBJ1-1,TRBV14,CASSQTPGQGRTEAFF,TGTGCCAGCAGCCAGACACCGGGACAGGGTAGAACTGAAGCTTTCTTT
-,15,-,TRBJ2-4,TRBV30,CAWRPKGAIENIQYF,TGTGCCTGGCGTCCCAAGGGCGCGATCGAAAACATTCAGTACTTC
-,17,TRBD2,TRBJ2-2,TRBV19,CASSILAGGPDTGELFF,TGTGCCAGTAGTATTCTAGCGGGGGGGCCGGACACCGGGGAGCTGTTTTTT
-,15,TRBD1,TRBJ2-5,TRBV28,CASSLSGQGTETQYF,TGTGCCAGCAGTTTGTCGGGACAGGGGACAGAGACCCAGTACTTC
-,14,-,TRBJ2-1,TRBV28,CASSFSATYNEQFF,TGTGCCAGCAGTTTTTCCGCCACCTACAATGAGCAGTTCTTC